The 18 T cell receptor beta chains given below trace back to one sample, sequenced in a study of blood T cell repertoires in COVID-19. Here immunoSEQ multiplex PCR was the method, and the copy in TCRdb shows in-frame clones only, minus some. The sample has 110,000 to 150,000 clones, approximately 90% seen once. Sequencing used peripheral blood. These receptors originate from a woman older than 75 with acute or convalescent COVID-19.

The gene calls are TRBV29-1 and TRBJ2-1; D may be TRBD1 (6 bases). The V gene's germline CDR1 is SQVTM and CDR2 ANQGSEA. Trimming cost V 4 bases and J 8 bases, with 9 bases left between them. This CDR3 is built from 11 residues. CDR3 sequence: CSVGQAHEQFF. CDR3 DNA sequence: TGCAGCGTTGGACAGGCCCATGAGCAGTTCTTC.

CDR3 region: CASSPVGSGANVLTF. The CDR3 DNA follows: TGTGCCAGCAGCCCCGTCGGCTCTGGGGCCAACGTCCTGACTTTC. This chain links TRBV6-5 with TRBJ2-6; unclear D gene. CDR1 and CDR2 from the germline V gene are MNHEY and SVGAGI. Trimming removed 6 bases at V and 0 bases at J, with 9 bases between. CDR3 length: 15 amino acids.

The chain carries TRBV28 and TRBJ1-2; D is perhaps TRBD1 (5 bases). The germline V and J ends were trimmed by 4 bases and 5 bases, with 8 bases remaining between them. The length of the CDR3 is 12 residues. The germline V gene encodes CDR1 MDHEN and CDR2 SYDVKM. The CDR3 coding sequence is TGTGCCAGCAGTTCCCAGGGATATGGCTACACCTTC. Translating it yields CASSSQGYGYTF.

This chain joins TRBV5-1 and TRBJ2-2, with 8 bases that match TRBD1. The CDR3 totals 16 residues. J was trimmed by 1 base and V by 3 bases; bases with no gene match: 5. Germline-derived CDR1 and CDR2 are SGHRS and YFSETQ. DNA of the CDR3: TGCGCCAGCAGCTCCTGGACAGGGCAGAACACCGGGGAGCTGTTTTTT. Its protein is CASSSWTGQNTGELFF. Full variable domain (remainder filled in from reference TRBV5-1 and TRBJ2-2): KAGVTQTPRYLIKTRGQQVTLSCSPISGHRSVSWYQQTPGQGLQFLFEYFSETQRNKGNFPGRFSGRQFSNSRSEMNVSTLELGDSALYLCASSSWTGQNTGELFFGEGSRLTVL.

The rearrangement links TRBV19 to TRBJ1-5; D call uncertain. The CDR3 runs to 16 residues. Germline V lookup: CDR1 LNHDA, CDR2 SQIVND (reference sequence). Trimming pared 7 bases from V and 1 base from J, leaving 17 bases between. The CDR3 loop reads CASNDLGRRSNQPQHF. As DNA, the CDR3 is TGTGCCAGTAACGACCTGGGGAGGCGAAGCAATCAGCCCCAGCATTTT.

This clone was counted once. The rearrangement uses TRBV25-1 and TRBJ2-7, with 7 bases aligning to TRBD2. Germline V gene lookup returns CDR1 MGHDK and CDR2 SYGVNS. The V and J ends lost 1 base and 4 bases, in that order; junction bases with no gene match: 7. The CDR3 is 15 amino acids. CDR3 residues: CASSEFGWGGYEQYF. The CDR3 region has the DNA TGTGCCAGCAGTGAATTTGGATGGGGAGGGTACGAGCAGTACTTC.

The chain joins TRBV5-1 to TRBJ2-1, with 10 bases that match TRBD2. V shed 1 base, J shed 12 bases, and the junction held 10 bases outside the gene matches. The CDR3 spans 15 residues. Germline CDR1 and CDR2: SGHRS and YFSETQ. DNA of the CDR3: TGCGCCAGCAGCTTGATCAGCGGGGGGGCCGGTTCGCAGTTCTTC. It specifies CASSLISGGAGSQFF.

The genes are TRBV4-1 and TRBJ1-2, with 8 bases that match TRBD1. The V and J ends lost 1 base and 2 bases, in that order; junction bases with no gene match: 9. The CDR3 has 17 residues. Germline CDR1 MGHRA, CDR2 YSYEKL. CDR3 region: CASSQVFGQGANYGYTF. The CDR3 nucleotides read TGCGCCAGCAGCCAAGTCTTCGGGCAGGGGGCGAACTATGGCTACACCTTC.

This clone was seen once. The chain couples TRBV5-1 to TRBJ1-2; 7 nucleotides agree with TRBD1. The CDR3 contains 14 residues. Germline values: CDR1 SGHRS, CDR2 YFSETQ. J gave up 2 bases and V 4 bases, and 5 bases lay outside the gene matches. In DNA, the CDR3 is TGCGCCAGCAGCGACTTGGGACAGAACTATGGCTACACCTTC. Amino acids: CASSDLGQNYGYTF.

This rearrangement joins TRBV6-1 to TRBJ2-7; the D gene is possibly TRBD2 (6 bases). The CDR3 is made up of 17 amino acids. Germline V CDR1 and CDR2: MNHNS, SASEGT. V lost 4 bases to trimming and J lost 5 bases, with 24 bases between them. CDR3 DNA: TGTGCCAGCAGTGCGAGACCGGTCTGGAGGGCGAAAAACGAGCAGTACTTC. Translation: CASSARPVWRAKNEQYF.

This chain links TRBV9 with TRBJ1-4; 8 nucleotides line up with TRBD1. The CDR3 consists of 15 residues. CDR1 and CDR2 (germline): SGDLS, YYNGEE. Unmatched junction bases numbered 2, after V lost 4 bases and J lost 0 bases. The CDR3 nucleotides read TGTGCCAGCAGCTTACAGGGGGCAACTAATGAAAAACTGTTTTTT. It codes for CASSLQGATNEKLFF.

CDR3: CASSLRQGISTDTQYF. DNA of the CDR3: TGCGCCAGCAGCCTTAGACAGGGAATCAGCACAGATACGCAGTATTTT. This sequence joins TRBV5-1 and TRBJ2-3; 7 bases line up with TRBD1. J lost 0 bases, V lost 4 bases, and 8 bases had no gene match. Germline-derived CDR1 and CDR2 are SGHRS and YFSETQ. The CDR3 spans 16 residues.

The genes are TRBV20-1 and TRBJ2-1; the match to TRBD1 covers 10 bases. The V and J ends lost 3 bases and 2 bases, in that order; junction bases with no gene match: 7. Germline CDR1 and CDR2: DFQATT and SNEGSKA (reference sequence). This CDR3 spans 16 amino acids. The CDR3 is CSASVQGQGAYNEQFF. CDR3 sequence (DNA): TGCAGTGCTAGTGTACAAGGACAGGGGGCCTACAATGAGCAGTTCTTC.

The genes are TRBV2 and TRBJ1-5, with TRBD1 as a possible D gene (6 bases). The CDR3 is made up of 14 amino acids. The V and J ends lost 6 bases and 1 base respectively, with 10 bases between them. Germline V lookup: CDR1 SNHLY, CDR2 FYNNEI. CDR3 in amino acids: CASSLGQSNQPQHF. The CDR3 DNA reads as TGTGCCAGCAGCCTTGGACAGAGCAATCAGCCCCAGCATTTT.

This clone has a handful of counts. This chain connects TRBV7-2 to TRBJ2-2; D is unresolved. Trimming cost V 4 bases and J 6 bases, with 9 bases left between them. The CDR3 consists of 13 residues. Germline CDR1 reads SGHTA; CDR2 reads FQGNSA. Here the CDR3 DNA reads TGTGCCAGCAGCTCAAGCCCGGCCGGGGAGCTGTTTTTT. Amino acids: CASSSSPAGELFF.

This chain links TRBV6-5 with TRBJ2-1, with 8 bases matching TRBD2. Germline trimming cut 3 bases from V and 10 bases from J; bases unmatched to any gene: 5. This CDR3 has 13 residues. Per the germline V gene, CDR1 is MNHEY and CDR2 is SVGAGI. The CDR3, as DNA: TGTGCCAGCAGTTATCAGGCGGGGGGAGAGCAGTTCTTC. The encoded protein is CASSYQAGGEQFF.

The V call is TRBV19, the J call TRBJ1-2; D uncertain. V dropped 0 bases and J dropped 4 bases, with 12 bases sitting between them. This CDR3 is 15 amino acids long. CDR1 and CDR2 (germline): LNHDA, SQIVND (reference sequence). In DNA form, the CDR3 reads TGTGCCAGTAGTATAGAAGCGGCCCTGGCCTATGGCTACACCTTC. Translating it yields CASSIEAALAYGYTF.

A word on this clone: This same CDR3 is encoded by further DNA sequences in the sample. The chain combines TRBV7-2 with TRBJ2-3, with TRBD2 matching over 14 bases. CDR3 length: 16 residues. Losses at the gene ends were 5 bases for V and 3 bases for J; bases not matched to a gene: 4. Germline CDR1 is SGHTA and CDR2 is FQGNSA. CDR3 amino acids: CASSLGLAGGTDTQYF. In nucleotides, the CDR3 is TGTGCCAGCAGCCTCGGACTAGCGGGGGGTACAGATACGCAGTATTTT.